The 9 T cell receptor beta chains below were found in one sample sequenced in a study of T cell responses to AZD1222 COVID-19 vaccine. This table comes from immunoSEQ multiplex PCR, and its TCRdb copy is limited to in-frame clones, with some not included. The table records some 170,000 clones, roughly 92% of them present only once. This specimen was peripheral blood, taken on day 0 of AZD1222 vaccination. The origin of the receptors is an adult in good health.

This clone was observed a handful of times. The CDR3 DNA reads as TGTGCCAGCCTACTAGCGGAGGGGAATGAGCAGTTCTTC. Translating gives CASLLAEGNEQFF. The chain carries TRBV6-5 and TRBJ2-1, with 8 nucleotides matching TRBD2. This CDR3 spans 13 amino acids. V dropped 8 bases and J dropped 7; count of bases not matched to a gene: 7. Per germline, CDR1 MNHEY and CDR2 SVGAGI.

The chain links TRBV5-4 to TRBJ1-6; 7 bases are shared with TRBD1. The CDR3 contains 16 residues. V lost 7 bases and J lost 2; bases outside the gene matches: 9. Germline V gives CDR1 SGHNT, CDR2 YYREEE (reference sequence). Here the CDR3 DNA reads TGTGCCAGCGGACCGAACAGGGGAACCTATAATTCACCCCTCCACTTT. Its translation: CASGPNRGTYNSPLHF.

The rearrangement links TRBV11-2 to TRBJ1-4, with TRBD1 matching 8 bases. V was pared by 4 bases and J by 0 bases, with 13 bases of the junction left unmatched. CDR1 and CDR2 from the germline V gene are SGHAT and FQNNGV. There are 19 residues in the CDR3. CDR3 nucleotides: TGTGCCAGCAGCTGGGGGACAGGATCGAGAATTGCAACTAATGAAAAACTGTTTTTT. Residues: CASSWGTGSRIATNEKLFF.

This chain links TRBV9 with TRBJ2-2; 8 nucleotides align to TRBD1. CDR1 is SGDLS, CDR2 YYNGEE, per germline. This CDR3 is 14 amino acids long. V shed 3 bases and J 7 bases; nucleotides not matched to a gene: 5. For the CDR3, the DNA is TGTGCCAGCAGCGCCAGGGGGCCGGTCGGGGAGCTGTTTTTT. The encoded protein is CASSARGPVGELFF.

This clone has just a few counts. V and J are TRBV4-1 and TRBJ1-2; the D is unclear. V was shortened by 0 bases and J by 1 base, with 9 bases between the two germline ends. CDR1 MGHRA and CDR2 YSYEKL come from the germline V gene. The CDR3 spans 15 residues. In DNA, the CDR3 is TGCGCCAGCAGCCAAGAGGGCGGAGGTAACTATGGCTACACCTTC. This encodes CASSQEGGGNYGYTF.

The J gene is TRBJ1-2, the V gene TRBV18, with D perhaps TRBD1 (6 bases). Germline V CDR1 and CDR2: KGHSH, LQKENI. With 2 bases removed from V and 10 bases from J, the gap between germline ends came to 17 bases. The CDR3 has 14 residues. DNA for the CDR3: TGTGCCAGCTCACCAGGCGGACAGAGGAAAGCCTACACCTTC. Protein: CASSPGGQRKAYTF.

The CDR3 DNA sequence: TGTGCCAGCAGCTTAGGGTATTATAGCAATCAGCCCCAGCATTTT. As protein: CASSLGYYSNQPQHF. The chain couples TRBV7-9 to TRBJ1-5; D remains ambiguous. Per germline, CDR1 SEHNR and CDR2 FQNEAQ (reference sequence). The CDR3 runs to 15 residues. V was shortened by 1 base and J by 0 bases, with 7 bases between the two germline ends.

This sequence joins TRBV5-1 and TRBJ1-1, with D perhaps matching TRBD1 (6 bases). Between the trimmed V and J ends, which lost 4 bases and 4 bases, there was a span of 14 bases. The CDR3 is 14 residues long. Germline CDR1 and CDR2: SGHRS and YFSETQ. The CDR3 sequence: CASSPDRLLTEAFF. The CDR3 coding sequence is TGCGCCAGCAGCCCTGACAGGCTTCTCACTGAAGCTTTCTTT.

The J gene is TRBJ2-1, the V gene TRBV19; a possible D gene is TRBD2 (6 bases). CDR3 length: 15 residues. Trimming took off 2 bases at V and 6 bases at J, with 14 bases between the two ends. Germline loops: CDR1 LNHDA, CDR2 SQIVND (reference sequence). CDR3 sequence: CASSILAGRGNEQFF. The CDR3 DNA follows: TGTGCCAGTAGTATACTCGCGGGACGGGGCAATGAGCAGTTCTTC.